This T cell receptor (beta chain) is drawn from a study of glioma-infiltrating T cells after dendritic cell vaccination (dated by TCRdb to about 2016). Regarding the complete study: The cohort included 15 or so glioblastoma patients drawn from Phase I and II dendritic cell vaccination trials, of whom 9 were newly diagnosed and 6 had recurrent disease. Autologous tumor lysate-pulsed dendritic cell vaccination was administered to the patients between about 2003 and 2012. To make the vaccine, monocyte-derived dendritic cells were cultured for 6 to 8 days with IL-4 and GM-CSF and then pulsed overnight with autologous tumor lysate. Each patient got three intradermal injections of the dendritic cell vaccine, spaced at biweekly intervals, in the arm below the axilla. Deep sequencing of TCR beta CDR3 regions was used to quantify tumor-infiltrating lymphocyte content and compare tumor and blood repertoires in dendritic cell-vaccinated glioblastoma patients. Survival after dendritic cell vaccination was correlated with TCR sequencing metrics, including TIL content and tumor-blood repertoire overlap.

Patients were selected for having adequate residual fresh-frozen tumor tissue and more than two years of available survival data. None of the glioblastoma patients carried an isocitrate dehydrogenase mutation, although molecular status otherwise varied. PBMC were collected before vaccination, two weeks after the third vaccination, and at tumor progression when it occurred. The Qiagen DNeasy Blood extraction Kit was used to extract genomic DNA. CDR1 and CDR2 were assigned from the germline V gene (reference sequence) as MNHNY and SVGAGI. Trimming takes 0 bases off V and 5 bases off J; junction bases not matched to a gene: 8. Reading from cysteine to phenylalanine, the CDR3 counts 16 amino acids. Only the CDR3 DNA is retained, 48 bases long and in frame from the first base. Overall results and qualifications from the work: TCR clonality showed no direct relationship with survival, which suggests that a diverse polyclonal response may be important. Longer time to progression and overall survival after dendritic cell vaccination were predicted by higher estimated pretreatment TIL content. The TCR overlap response model with three groups was called speculative and said to need prospective validation. The cohort was small and heterogeneous, with few patients having full blood and tumor sets and even fewer initial-recurrent tumor pairs.

As regards this clone: Its antigen is not yet known. Base qualities are not provided; no much larger clone lies one nucleotide away.

TCRB CDR3 regions were amplified from roughly 1.8 ug genomic DNA, or all available DNA if less, using the immunoSEQ assay. For multiplex PCR, 60 forward primers for TCR V beta segments and 13 reverse primers for J beta segments were used. To estimate the number of reads per starting template, synthetic control templates were added to each sample at limiting dilution. The Illumina HiSeq System generated 87 bp sequencing reads. Per the source publication's procedure: PCR and sequencing errors were removed by a nearest neighbor algorithm that merged closely related sequences. TCR overlap was defined as the percentage of unique tumor TCR beta sequences that were also found in the peripheral blood of the same patient. TCRdb carries this immuneACCESS record with in-frame sequences only. Its versions omit some clonotypes, under half of them owing to an unresolved V gene in the studies checked, with the rest unexplained. The V and J calls and clone size come from that table; D and trimming were worked out from the DNA. The sample table holds about 95,000 clones, of which 70% to 90% were seen once. The ten largest make up under 3% of the sample.

This receptor was taken from a human donor with glioblastoma. Here the chain combines TRBV6-6 and TRBJ2-7, with 9 bases in between that match TRBD1. The sequencing here drew on blood, taken before dendritic cell vaccination. CDR3 protein: CASSYSRGTGLDEQYF. The nucleotide sequence reads as follows: TGTGCCAGCAGTTACTCAAGGGGGACAGGGTTGGACGAGCAGTACTTC.